This T cell receptor (beta chain) was captured by sequencing in a study of resident and recirculating memory T cells in vitiligo. About the research overall: Epidermis came from shave biopsies of lesional and nonlesional sites, plus PBMCs.

Anyone treated within the previous three months was excluded. V lost 3 bases and J 0 bases, leaving 16 bases between the germline ends. The CDR3 is made up of 17 amino acids. Per the germline V gene, CDR1 is SGDLS and CDR2 is YYNGEE. The protocol was immunoSEQ multiplex PCR, while the TCRdb copy is restricted to in-frame clones and leaves out a portion. The sample lists roughly 120 clones; 90% were seen once. This clonotype originated in a male donor with vitiligo. J is TRBJ1-3 and V is TRBV9, with D possibly matching TRBD1 (5 bases). The sequenced sample consisted of non-lesional skin. The subset here: normal-appearing skin under Wood's lamp, at least 2 cm from depigmented macule. CDR3 in amino acids: CASSGQYLPNSGNTIYF. The CDR3 DNA sequence: TGTGCCAGCAGCGGACAGTACCTACCTAACTCTGGAAACACCATATATTTT.